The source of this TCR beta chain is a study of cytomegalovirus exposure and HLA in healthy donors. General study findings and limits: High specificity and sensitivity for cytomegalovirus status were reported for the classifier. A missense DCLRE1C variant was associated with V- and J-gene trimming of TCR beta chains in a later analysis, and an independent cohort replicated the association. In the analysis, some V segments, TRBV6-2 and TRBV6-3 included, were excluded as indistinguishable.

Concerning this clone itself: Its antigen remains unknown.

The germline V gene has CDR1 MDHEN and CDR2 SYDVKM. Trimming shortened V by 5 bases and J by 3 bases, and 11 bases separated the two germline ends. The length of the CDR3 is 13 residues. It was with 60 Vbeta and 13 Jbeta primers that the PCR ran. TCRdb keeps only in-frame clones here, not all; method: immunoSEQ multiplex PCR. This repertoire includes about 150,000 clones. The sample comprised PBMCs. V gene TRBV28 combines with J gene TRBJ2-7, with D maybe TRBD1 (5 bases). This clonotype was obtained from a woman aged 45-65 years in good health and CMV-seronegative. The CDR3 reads CASSPDTLYEQYF. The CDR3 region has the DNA TGTGCCAGCAGTCCGGACACCCTCTACGAGCAGTACTTC.